The T cell receptor beta chain described here comes from a study of blood T cell repertoires in COVID-19. About the study: The study drew acute and convalescent COVID-19 samples from the United States, Italy and Spain. Nucleic acid was either cDNA or gDNA, and it came from T cells, B-cell-depleted T cells, or PBMCs.

Seattle patients were enrolled while actively infected and followed longitudinally. This CDR3 spans 14 amino acids. Trimming cost V 3 bases and J 7 bases, with 14 bases left between them. The germline V gene has CDR1 LNHDA and CDR2 SQIVND (reference sequence). Authors' data handling: The assay estimated nucleated cells by amplifying reference gene primers. TCRdb keeps only in-frame clones here, not all; method: immunoSEQ multiplex PCR. V and J calls and clone size are given by that table; D and trimming were obtained from the DNA. The data contain over 250,000 clones, approximately 84% of them singletons.

This rearrangement joins TRBV19 to TRBJ2-3; possible D gene TRBD2, 5 bases. The sequenced sample was peripheral blood. This TCR derives from a human donor with COVID-19, enrolled during active disease. The donor label of this sample is uncertain. Written as DNA, the CDR3 is TGTGCCAGTAGTATTGTGGGCACTAGAAATACGCAGTATTTT. Translation gives CASSIVGTRNTQYF.